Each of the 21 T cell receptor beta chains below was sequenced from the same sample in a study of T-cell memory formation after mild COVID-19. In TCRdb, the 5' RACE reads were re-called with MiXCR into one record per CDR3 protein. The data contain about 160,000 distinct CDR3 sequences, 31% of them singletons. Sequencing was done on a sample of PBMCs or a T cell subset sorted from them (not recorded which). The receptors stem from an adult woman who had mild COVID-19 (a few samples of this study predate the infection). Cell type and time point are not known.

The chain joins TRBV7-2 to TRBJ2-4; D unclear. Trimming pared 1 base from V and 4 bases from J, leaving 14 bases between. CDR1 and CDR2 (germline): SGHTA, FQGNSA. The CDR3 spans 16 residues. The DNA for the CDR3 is TGTGCCAGCAGCTTAGTAGGACGGACCCGGAAAAACATTCAGTACTTC. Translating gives CASSLVGRTRKNIQYF.

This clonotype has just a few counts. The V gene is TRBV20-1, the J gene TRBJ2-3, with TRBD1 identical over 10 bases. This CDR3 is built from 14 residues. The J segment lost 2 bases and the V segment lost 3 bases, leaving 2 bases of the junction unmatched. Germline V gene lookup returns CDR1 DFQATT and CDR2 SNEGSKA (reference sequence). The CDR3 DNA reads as TGCAGTGCTAGCGGACAGGGGGTCACAGATACGCAGTATTTT. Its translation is CSASGQGVTDTQYF.

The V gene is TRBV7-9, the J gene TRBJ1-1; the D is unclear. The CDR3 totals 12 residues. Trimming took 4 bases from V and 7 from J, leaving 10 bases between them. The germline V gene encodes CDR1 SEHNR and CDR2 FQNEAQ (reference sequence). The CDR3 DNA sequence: TGTGCCAGCAGCTCGGGGAGCGGTGAAGCTTTCTTT. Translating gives CASSSGSGEAFF.

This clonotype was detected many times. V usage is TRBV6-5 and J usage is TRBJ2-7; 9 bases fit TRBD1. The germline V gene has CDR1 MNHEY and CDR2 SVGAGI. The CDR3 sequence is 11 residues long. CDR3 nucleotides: TGTGCGGCGGGACAGGGTTACGAGCAGTACTTC. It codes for CAAGQGYEQYF.

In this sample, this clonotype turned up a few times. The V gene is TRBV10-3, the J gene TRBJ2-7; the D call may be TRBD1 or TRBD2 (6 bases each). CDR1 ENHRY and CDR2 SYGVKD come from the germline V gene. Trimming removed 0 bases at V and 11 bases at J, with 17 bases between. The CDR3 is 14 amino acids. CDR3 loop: CAISESTGPTGEYF. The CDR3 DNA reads TGTGCCATCAGTGAGTCGACAGGCCCTACGGGGGAGTACTTC.

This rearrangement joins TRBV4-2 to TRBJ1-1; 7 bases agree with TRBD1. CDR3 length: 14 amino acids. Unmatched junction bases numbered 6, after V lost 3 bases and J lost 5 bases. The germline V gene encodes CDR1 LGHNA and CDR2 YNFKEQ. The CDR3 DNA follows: TGTGCCAGCAGCCATGCTGACAGGGCTACTGAAGCTTTCTTT. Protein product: CASSHADRATEAFF.

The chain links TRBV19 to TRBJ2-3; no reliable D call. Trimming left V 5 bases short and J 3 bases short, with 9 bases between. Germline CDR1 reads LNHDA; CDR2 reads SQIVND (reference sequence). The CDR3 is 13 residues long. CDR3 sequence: CASSQSLTDTQYF. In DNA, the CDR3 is TGTGCCAGTAGTCAGTCCCTAACAGATACGCAGTATTTT.

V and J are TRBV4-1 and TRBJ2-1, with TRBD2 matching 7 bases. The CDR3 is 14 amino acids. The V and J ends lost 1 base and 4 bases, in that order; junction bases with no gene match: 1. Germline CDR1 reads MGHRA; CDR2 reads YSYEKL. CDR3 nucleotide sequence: TGCGCCAGCAGCCAAGCGGGAGGTTACAATGAGCAGTTCTTC. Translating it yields CASSQAGGYNEQFF.

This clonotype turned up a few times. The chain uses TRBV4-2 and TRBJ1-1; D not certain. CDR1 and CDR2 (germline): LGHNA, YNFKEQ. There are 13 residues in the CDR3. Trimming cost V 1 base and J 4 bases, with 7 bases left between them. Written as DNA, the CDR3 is TGTGCCAGCAGCCAAGGGCAGATCACTGAAGCTTTCTTT. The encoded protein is CASSQGQITEAFF.

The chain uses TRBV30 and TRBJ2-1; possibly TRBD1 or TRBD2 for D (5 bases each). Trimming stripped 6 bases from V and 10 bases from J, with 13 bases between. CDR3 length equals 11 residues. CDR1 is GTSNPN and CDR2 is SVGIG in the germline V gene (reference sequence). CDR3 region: CACPGDREQFF. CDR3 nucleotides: TGTGCCTGTCCCGGGGACCGGGAGCAGTTCTTC.

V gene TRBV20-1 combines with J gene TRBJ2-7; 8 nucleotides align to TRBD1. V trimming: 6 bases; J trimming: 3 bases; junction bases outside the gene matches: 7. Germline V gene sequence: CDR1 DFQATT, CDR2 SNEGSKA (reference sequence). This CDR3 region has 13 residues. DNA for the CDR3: TGCAGTGCCCGTCGACAGGGGATCTACGAGCAGTACTTC. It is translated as CSARRQGIYEQYF.

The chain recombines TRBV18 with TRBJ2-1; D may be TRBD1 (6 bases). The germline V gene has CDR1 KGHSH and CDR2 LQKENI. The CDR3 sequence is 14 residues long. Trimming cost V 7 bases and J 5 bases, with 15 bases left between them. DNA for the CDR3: TGTGCCAGCTGGAAACCGGGACAAAACAATGAGCAGTTCTTC. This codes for CASWKPGQNNEQFF.

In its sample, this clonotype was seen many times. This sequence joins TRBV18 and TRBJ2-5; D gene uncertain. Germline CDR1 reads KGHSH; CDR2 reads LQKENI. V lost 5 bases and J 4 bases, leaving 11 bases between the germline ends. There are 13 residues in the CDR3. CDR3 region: CASSAFMGETQYF. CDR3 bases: TGTGCCAGCTCAGCCTTTATGGGAGAGACCCAGTACTTC.

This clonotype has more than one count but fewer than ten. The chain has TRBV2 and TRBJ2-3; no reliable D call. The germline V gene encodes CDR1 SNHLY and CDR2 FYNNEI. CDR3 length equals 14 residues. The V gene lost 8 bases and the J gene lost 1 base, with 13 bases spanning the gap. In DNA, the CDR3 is TGTGCCAGCTCTGGCTTTGGGGGCACAGATACGCAGTATTTT. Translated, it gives CASSGFGGTDTQYF.

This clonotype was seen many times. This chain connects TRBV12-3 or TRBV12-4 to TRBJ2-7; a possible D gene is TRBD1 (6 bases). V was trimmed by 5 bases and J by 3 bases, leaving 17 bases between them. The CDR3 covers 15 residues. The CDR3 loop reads CASSPGLGASYEQYF. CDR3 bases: TGTGCCAGCAGTCCGGGCCTGGGGGCGAGCTACGAGCAGTACTTC.

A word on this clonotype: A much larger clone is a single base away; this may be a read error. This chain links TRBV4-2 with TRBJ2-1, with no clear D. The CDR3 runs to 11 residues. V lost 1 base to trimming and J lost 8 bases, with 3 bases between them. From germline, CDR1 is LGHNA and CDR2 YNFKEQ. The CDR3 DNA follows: TGTGCCAGCAGCCAAGTCCATGAGCAGTTCTTC. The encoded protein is CASSQVHEQFF.

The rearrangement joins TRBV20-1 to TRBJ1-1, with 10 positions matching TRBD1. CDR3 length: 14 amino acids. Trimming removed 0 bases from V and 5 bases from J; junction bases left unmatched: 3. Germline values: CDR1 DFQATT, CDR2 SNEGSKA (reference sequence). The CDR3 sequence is CSARDTGQGTEAFF. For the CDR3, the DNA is TGCAGTGCTAGAGATACGGGACAGGGGACTGAAGCTTTCTTT.

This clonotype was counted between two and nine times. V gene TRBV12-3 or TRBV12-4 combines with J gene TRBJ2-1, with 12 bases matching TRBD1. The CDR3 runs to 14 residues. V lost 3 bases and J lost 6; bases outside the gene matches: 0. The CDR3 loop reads CASSLGQGANEQFF. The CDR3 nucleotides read TGTGCCAGCAGTTTGGGACAGGGGGCCAATGAGCAGTTCTTC.

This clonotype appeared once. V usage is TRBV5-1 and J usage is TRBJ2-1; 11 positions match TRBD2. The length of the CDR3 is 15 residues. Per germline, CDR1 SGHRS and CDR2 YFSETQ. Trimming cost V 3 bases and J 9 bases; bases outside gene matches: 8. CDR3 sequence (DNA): TGCGCCAGCAGCTCAATAGCGGGGGGGCAGGGTGAGCAGTTCTTC. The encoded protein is CASSSIAGGQGEQFF.

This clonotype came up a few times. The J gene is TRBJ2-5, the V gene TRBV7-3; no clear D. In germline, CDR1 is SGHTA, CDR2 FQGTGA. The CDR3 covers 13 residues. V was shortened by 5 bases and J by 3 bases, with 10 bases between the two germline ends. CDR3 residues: CASSLSAKETQYF. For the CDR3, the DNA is TGTGCCAGCAGCCTCTCCGCAAAAGAGACCCAGTACTTC.

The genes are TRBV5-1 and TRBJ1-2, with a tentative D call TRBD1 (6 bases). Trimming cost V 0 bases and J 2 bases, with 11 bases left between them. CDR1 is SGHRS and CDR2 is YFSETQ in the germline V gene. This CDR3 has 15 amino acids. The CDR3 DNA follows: TGCGCCAGCAGCTTGGCCTCAGGGGACAACTATGGCTACACCTTC. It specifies CASSLASGDNYGYTF.